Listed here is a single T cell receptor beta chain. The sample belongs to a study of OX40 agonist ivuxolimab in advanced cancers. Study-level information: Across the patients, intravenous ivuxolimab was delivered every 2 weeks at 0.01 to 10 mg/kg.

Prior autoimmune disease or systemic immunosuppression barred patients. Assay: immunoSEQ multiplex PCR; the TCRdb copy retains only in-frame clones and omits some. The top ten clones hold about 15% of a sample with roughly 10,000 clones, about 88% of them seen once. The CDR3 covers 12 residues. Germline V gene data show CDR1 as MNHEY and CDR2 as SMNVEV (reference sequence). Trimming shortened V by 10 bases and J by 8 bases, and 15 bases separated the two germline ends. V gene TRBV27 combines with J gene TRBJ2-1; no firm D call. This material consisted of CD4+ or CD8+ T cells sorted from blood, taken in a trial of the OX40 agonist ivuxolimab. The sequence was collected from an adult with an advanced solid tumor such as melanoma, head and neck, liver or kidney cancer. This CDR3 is CATKRGRDEQFF. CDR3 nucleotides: TGTGCCACCAAACGCGGAAGGGATGAGCAGTTCTTC.